The 23 T cell receptor beta chains below come from one sample, sequenced in a study of cytomegalovirus exposure and HLA in healthy donors. PCR primers comprised 60 Vbeta and 13 Jbeta primers. TCRdb's table, derived via immunoSEQ multiplex PCR, lists solely in-frame clones and lacks some. Among approximately 150,000 clones listed, roughly 62% were seen once. The sequencing sample was made of PBMCs. The receptors come from a male donor in good health and CMV-seronegative.

The chain employs TRBV15 and TRBJ2-5; D unresolved. The CDR3 loop spans 14 amino acids. CDR1 and CDR2 (germline): LNHNV, YYDKDF (reference sequence). The ends were cut back, 1 base at V and 5 bases at J, with 11 bases in the middle. The CDR3 region has the DNA TGTGCCACCAGCAGAGCTACTCTAGATGAGACCCAGTACTTC. Translation gives CATSRATLDETQYF.

V is TRBV11-2 and J is TRBJ1-6; 9 bases align to TRBD1. Germline loops: CDR1 SGHAT, CDR2 FQNNGV. The CDR3 is 14 amino acids. Germline trimming cut 5 bases from V and 8 bases from J; bases unmatched to any gene: 4. Here the CDR3 reads CASSVRDRDSPLHF. The CDR3, as DNA: TGTGCCAGCAGCGTCCGGGACAGGGATTCACCCCTCCACTTT.

This rearrangement joins TRBV7-2 to TRBJ2-7; D uncertain. The CDR3 is 11 amino acids. V was clipped by 2 bases and J by 5 bases, with 4 bases between them. Looked up from germline, CDR1 is SGHTA and CDR2 is FQGNSA. CDR3 protein: CASSLLHEQYF. CDR3 bases: TGTGCCAGCAGCTTACTTCACGAGCAGTACTTC.

The chain recombines TRBV29-1 with TRBJ2-3; 12 nucleotides align to TRBD2. The length of the CDR3 is 14 residues. Germline V gene data show CDR1 as SQVTM and CDR2 as ANQGSEA. Trimming removed 7 bases from V and 6 bases from J; junction bases left unmatched: 8. DNA for the CDR3: TGCAGCGCAGAAACTAGCGGGGGGTCCGATACGCAGTATTTT. Translation: CSAETSGGSDTQYF.

The chain carries TRBV19 and TRBJ1-1; possible D gene TRBD1, 5 bases. The germline gives CDR1 LNHDA, CDR2 SQIVND (reference sequence). The CDR3 contains 13 residues. Trimming removed 7 bases from V and 0 bases from J, with 9 bases in between. This CDR3 reads CASMGGVNTEAFF. The CDR3 DNA follows: TGTGCCAGTATGGGGGGGGTGAACACTGAAGCTTTCTTT.

The V and J genes are TRBV7-6 and TRBJ2-3; 9 positions match TRBD2. The CDR3 has 17 amino acids. V gave up 5 bases and J gave up 1 base; unmatched junction bases: 10. Germline-derived CDR1 and CDR2 are SGHVS and FNYEAQ. DNA of the CDR3: TGTGCCAGCAGCCTAGGGGCGGGGGGGCCCGGCACAGATACGCAGTATTTT. Protein product: CASSLGAGGPGTDTQYF.

The table lists this clone with a few counts. V gene TRBV5-6 combines with J gene TRBJ2-5; 8 bases align to TRBD1. Near its end, the DNA agrees better with TRBJ2-7, so the J call may be wrong. Germline V gene data show CDR1 as SGHDT and CDR2 as YYEEEE. This CDR3 has 15 amino acids. The CDR3 DNA is TGTGCCAGCAGTTGGGCAAGGACAGGGACATACGAGCAGTACTTC. Amino acid sequence: CASSWARTGTYEQYF.

The J gene is TRBJ2-7, the V gene TRBV5-1, with D maybe TRBD1 (5 bases). Trimming took 0 bases from V and 1 from J, leaving 11 bases between them. This CDR3 comprises 15 residues. The germline gives CDR1 SGHRS, CDR2 YFSETQ. CDR3 sequence reads: CASSLAQGSSYEQYF. The CDR3 nucleotides are TGCGCCAGCAGCTTGGCTCAGGGCTCATCCTACGAGCAGTACTTC.

This rearrangement joins TRBV29-1 to TRBJ1-2; weak D call: TRBD1 (6 bases). CDR3 length: 15 amino acids. V was clipped by 4 bases and J by 3 bases, with 18 bases between them. Looked up from germline, CDR1 is SQVTM and CDR2 is ANQGSEA. The CDR3 sequence is CSVVVHGQKDYGYTF. In DNA form, the CDR3 reads TGCAGCGTTGTCGTCCACGGACAGAAAGACTATGGCTACACCTTC.

This clone was picked up a small number of times. The rearrangement joins TRBV7-2 to TRBJ1-3; 9 nucleotides line up with TRBD1. The ends lost 8 bases at V and 0 bases at J; junction bases unmatched: 5. This CDR3 comprises 15 residues. CDR1 and CDR2 (germline): SGHTA, FQGNSA. CDR3 sequence: CASSGQGNSGNTIYF. Written as DNA, the CDR3 is TGTGCCAGCTCCGGACAGGGGAACTCTGGAAACACCATATATTTT. The full variable domain, with the rest looked up from reference TRBV7-2 and TRBJ1-3, is GAGVSQSPSNKVTEKGKDVELRCDPISGHTALYWYRQSLGQGLEFLIYFQGNSAPDKSGLPSDRFSAERTGGSVSTLTIQRTQQEDSAVYLCASSGQGNSGNTIYFGEGSWLTVV.

This chain connects TRBV5-1 to TRBJ1-2; D is possibly TRBD1 (5 bases). CDR3 length: 12 residues. The germline V and J ends were trimmed by 0 bases and 7 bases, with 7 bases remaining between them. Germline CDR1 SGHRS, CDR2 YFSETQ. This CDR3 reads CASSLAGGGYTF. In DNA, the CDR3 is TGCGCCAGCAGCTTGGCGGGGGGTGGCTACACCTTC.

The chain joins TRBV28 to TRBJ1-2; 7 nucleotides align to TRBD1. The CDR3 has 15 amino acids. Germline CDR1 MDHEN, CDR2 SYDVKM. With V trimmed by 1 base and J by 5 bases, 7 bases remained unmatched. This CDR3 reads CASSLSPGQSYGYTF. The CDR3, as DNA: TGTGCCAGCAGTTTATCCCCGGGACAGTCTTATGGCTACACCTTC.

The chain is built from TRBV7-2 and TRBJ2-7, with 8 positions matching TRBD1. CDR1 and CDR2 from the germline V gene are SGHTA and FQGNSA. The CDR3 runs to 15 residues. Losses at the gene ends were 5 bases for V and 3 bases for J; bases not matched to a gene: 9. CDR3 loop: CASSTFGQGLYEQYF. The CDR3 DNA reads TGTGCCAGCAGCACCTTCGGACAGGGACTCTACGAGCAGTACTTC.

This clone was counted a few times. The chain couples TRBV19 to TRBJ1-1; the D gene is possibly TRBD1 (6 bases). The V gene's germline CDR1 is LNHDA and CDR2 SQIVND (reference sequence). Trimming cost V 3 bases and J 3 bases, with 17 bases left between them. The CDR3 consists of 16 residues. CDR3 nucleotides: TGTGCCAGTAGTATGGGGGGGGCGGTCTACTACACTGAAGCTTTCTTT. Translating it yields CASSMGGAVYYTEAFF.

The chain uses TRBV7-8 and TRBJ1-5; D unclear. Germline CDR1 and CDR2: SGHVS and FQNEAQ. The CDR3 sequence is 16 residues long. V dropped 2 bases and J dropped 0 bases, with 11 bases sitting between them. CDR3 sequence: CASSLYATNSNQPQHF. Here the CDR3 DNA reads TGTGCCAGCAGCTTATATGCGACAAATAGCAATCAGCCCCAGCATTTT.

This clone has a handful of counts. The chain employs TRBV11-3 and TRBJ2-1; D may be TRBD2 (7 bases). This CDR3 region has 15 residues. Germline V gene sequence: CDR1 SGHNT, CDR2 YENEEA. Deletions cut 0 bases from V and 8 bases from J, with 14 bases between. The DNA for the CDR3 is TGTGCCAGCAGCTTAGACCAAAGGGGGGGCGATGAGCAGTTCTTC. This gives the protein CASSLDQRGGDEQFF.

The J gene is TRBJ1-1, the V gene TRBV5-4; no clear D gene. The CDR3 extends over 12 amino acids. The V gene lost 7 bases and the J gene lost 5 bases, with 12 bases spanning the gap. Germline V lookup: CDR1 SGHNT, CDR2 YYREEE (reference sequence). The CDR3 DNA reads TGTGCCAGCCCCTGGACGGGGACTGAAGCTTTCTTT. Amino acids: CASPWTGTEAFF.

The rearrangement joins TRBV15 to TRBJ2-2; 10 nucleotides agree with TRBD1. V lost 6 bases and J lost 4; bases outside the gene matches: 5. The CDR3 sequence is 15 residues long. Germline V lookup: CDR1 LNHNV, CDR2 YYDKDF (reference sequence). The CDR3 reads CATSPGQGITGELFF. CDR3 coding DNA: TGTGCCACCAGTCCGGGACAGGGGATCACCGGGGAGCTGTTTTTT.

This chain joins TRBV4-1 and TRBJ1-1; a weak D match, TRBD1 (6 bases). CDR3 length equals 13 residues. V was shortened by 6 bases and J by 0 bases, with 8 bases between the two germline ends. Germline values: CDR1 MGHRA, CDR2 YSYEKL. CDR3 region: CASRAGVNTEAFF. For the CDR3, the DNA is TGCGCCAGCAGGGCAGGGGTGAACACTGAAGCTTTCTTT.

The rearrangement joins TRBV18 to TRBJ2-7; D is unclear. CDR3 length: 13 residues. The V and J ends lost 2 bases and 6 bases respectively, with 11 bases between them. Looked up from germline, CDR1 is KGHSH and CDR2 is LQKENI. CDR3 protein: CASSPGIASEQYF. CDR3 DNA sequence: TGTGCCAGCTCACCAGGAATAGCTAGCGAGCAGTACTTC.

This clone has only one observation. The chain links TRBV7-2 to TRBJ2-1, with TRBD2 as a possible D gene (7 bases). V was pared by 1 base and J by 8 bases, with 12 bases between. The CDR3 is 14 amino acids. Germline V CDR1 and CDR2: SGHTA, FQGNSA. CDR3 loop: CASSLDRGGYEQFF. CDR3 nucleotides: TGTGCCAGCAGCTTAGATAGGGGGGGCTATGAGCAGTTCTTC.

V and J are TRBV30 and TRBJ1-1; D possibly corresponds to TRBD1 (5 bases). The V and J ends lost 4 bases and 1 base respectively, with 13 bases between them. Germline V gives CDR1 GTSNPN, CDR2 SVGIG (reference sequence). The CDR3 sequence is 14 residues long. Here the CDR3 DNA reads TGTGCCTGGACCTGGGGCCACCCGAACACTGAAGCTTTCTTT. Amino acids: CAWTWGHPNTEAFF.

The rearrangement joins TRBV7-6 to TRBJ2-2; TRBD1 is a possible D gene (5 bases). Trimming removed 5 bases at V and 6 bases at J, with 10 bases between. This CDR3 has 13 amino acids. Germline CDR1 reads SGHVS; CDR2 reads FNYEAQ. The CDR3 is CASSIQGAGELFF. The CDR3 nucleotides are TGTGCCAGCAGCATCCAGGGCGCCGGGGAGCTGTTTTTT.